These T cell receptor beta chains were read from a single sample in a study of cytomegalovirus exposure and HLA in healthy donors. The table came from immunoSEQ multiplex PCR; TCRdb's copy has only in-frame clones and leaves some out. The sample holds roughly 200,000 clones, 65% to 85% seen once. What was sequenced was PBMCs. Receptors were obtained from a man in his forties in good health and CMV-seropositive. CDR3s include the opening cysteine and the closing phenylalanine or tryptophan. A D gene is named only where the DNA matches it firmly. Size values are once, few and many counts, or a class for expanded clones, and some rows have none.

>NA|TRBV5-4|TRBJ1-4|NA
CASSLRQPNEKLFF
TGTGCCAGCAGCCTCCGACAGCCTAATGAAAAACTGTTTTTT
>TRBD2|TRBV5-1|TRBJ2-1|NA
CASRTSGTYNEQFF
TGCGCCAGCAGGACTAGCGGAACTTACAATGAGCAGTTCTTC
>TRBD1|TRBV19|TRBJ1-1|NA
CASSIDRDRNTEAFF
TGTGCCAGTAGTATCGACAGGGATAGGAACACTGAAGCTTTCTTT
>TRBD2|TRBV4-1|TRBJ2-7|NA
CASSPRSRGSARTYEQYF
TGCGCCAGCAGCCCCCGGAGTCGCGGGAGCGCCCGTACCTACGAGCAGTACTTC
>NA|TRBV6-6|TRBJ1-3|NA
CASQTGQAGNTIYF
TGTGCCAGCCAAACAGGGCAAGCTGGAAACACCATATATTTT
>NA|TRBV21-1|TRBJ1-5|NA
CASTLGQGQPQHF
TGTGCCAGCACCCTCGGGCAGGGTCAGCCCCAGCATTTT
>TRBD2|TRBV19|TRBJ2-2|NA
CASTIGGLAGGKVGELFF
TGTGCCAGTACCATTGGGGGACTAGCGGGAGGGAAAGTCGGGGAGCTGTTTTTT
>TRBD1|TRBV19|TRBJ1-1|NA
CASSIRTGVMNTEAFF
TGTGCCAGTAGTATACGGACAGGGGTCATGAACACTGAAGCTTTCTTT
>TRBD1|TRBV29-1|TRBJ2-3|NA
CSVGRDRRTDTQYF
TGCAGCGTCGGACGGGACAGGCGAACAGATACGCAGTATTTT
>TRBD2|TRBV5-1|TRBJ2-7|NA
CASSFGLAGVQEQYF
TGCGCCAGCAGCTTCGGACTAGCGGGAGTACAAGAGCAGTACTTC
>NA|TRBV9|TRBJ2-5|NA
CASSVSAGETQYF
TGTGCCAGCAGCGTAAGCGCTGGGGAGACCCAGTACTTC
>TRBD2|TRBV28|TRBJ2-7|NA
CASSLVALAGDYEQYF
TGTGCCAGCAGTTTAGTCGCGCTAGCGGGAGACTACGAGCAGTACTTC
>NA|TRBV27|TRBJ1-2|few
CASSYPGSGDNYGYTF
TGTGCCAGCAGTTACCCGGGGTCGGGGGATAACTATGGCTACACCTTC
>NA|TRBV6-5|TRBJ1-3|NA
CASSRALSGNTIYF
TGTGCCAGCAGCAGGGCTCTCTCTGGAAACACCATATATTTT
>NA|TRBV10-3|TRBJ1-5|NA
CAISESTGSNQPQHF
TGTGCCATCAGTGAGTCGACGGGTAGCAATCAGCCCCAGCATTTT
>TRBD1|TRBV5-1|TRBJ2-2|NA
CASSNRQGARIGELFF
TGCGCCAGCAGTAATAGACAGGGGGCGCGTATCGGGGAGCTGTTTTTT
>TRBD2|TRBV18|TRBJ2-3|NA
CASSSLAGTDTQYF
TGTGCCAGCTCCTCACTAGCGGGAACAGATACGCAGTATTTT
>NA|TRBV6-5|TRBJ1-2|few
CASSVGGAGNYGYTF
TGTGCCAGCAGTGTTGGGGGGGCCGGGAACTATGGCTACACCTTC
>TRBD1|TRBV15|TRBJ2-5|NA
CATSAWDSQETQYF
TGTGCCACCAGCGCTTGGGACAGCCAAGAGACCCAGTACTTC
>TRBD1|TRBV11-2|TRBJ1-2|NA
CASSLGRWQGDGYTF
TGTGCCAGCAGCTTAGGGCGGTGGCAGGGGGATGGCTACACCTTC
>NA|TRBV27|TRBJ2-7|NA
CASSRNSYEQYF
TGTGCCAGCAGCAGGAACTCCTACGAGCAGTACTTC
>NA|TRBV21-1|TRBJ2-2|NA
CASSKCRTRTSGRRDTGELFF
TGTGCCAGCAGCAAATGTAGGACGCGGACTAGCGGGAGGCGTGACACCGGGGAGCTGTTTTTT
>NA|TRBV5-1|TRBJ2-3|once
CASSLIPGFTDTQYF
TGCGCCAGCAGCCTAATCCCAGGGTTTACAGATACGCAGTATTTT
>NA|TRBV2|TRBJ1-4|NA
CASSEAGGAVNEKLFF
TGTGCCAGCAGTGAAGCGGGGGGGGCTGTAAATGAAAAACTGTTTTTT
>NA|TRBV6-1|TRBJ2-3|few
CASSEGASTDTQYF
TGTGCCAGCAGTGAAGGAGCTAGCACAGATACGCAGTATTTT
>TRBD1|TRBV5-4|TRBJ2-1|NA
CATTSGTGLNEQFF
TGTGCCACAACTTCCGGGACAGGGTTAAATGAGCAGTTCTTC
>TRBD2|TRBV5-4|TRBJ2-3|once
CASSWKREVMTDTQYF
TGTGCCAGCAGCTGGAAGCGGGAGGTGATGACAGATACGCAGTATTTT
>TRBD1|TRBV11-2|TRBJ1-4|few
CASGGQGEGKLFF
TGTGCCAGCGGAGGACAGGGAGAGGGAAAACTGTTTTTT
>NA|TRBV29-1|TRBJ2-3|NA
CSVEGDAFTDTQYF
TGCAGCGTTGAGGGAGATGCTTTCACAGATACGCAGTATTTT
>TRBD1|TRBV19|TRBJ1-5|NA
CASSIQGVDQPQHF
TGTGCCAGTAGTATTCAGGGGGTTGATCAGCCCCAGCATTTT
>TRBD2|TRBV28|TRBJ2-3|NA
CASDNILSGSWTDTQYF
TGTGCCAGCGATAACATCCTCAGCGGGAGTTGGACAGATACGCAGTATTTT
>TRBD2|TRBV25-1|TRBJ2-5|NA
CASSEYGGRGETQYF
TGTGCCAGCAGTGAATATGGCGGGAGGGGAGAGACCCAGTACTTC